The 12 T cell receptor beta chains below all came from one sample that was sequenced in a study of T-cell reconstitution after alpha-beta-depleted transplantation in children. The library targeted TCRbeta and was prepared with unique molecular identifiers. In TCRdb, the PCR reads were re-called with MiXCR into one record per CDR3 protein. The data hold some 180,000 distinct CDR3 sequences, with 6.6% observed a single time. This material consisted of PBMCs, taken before TCRalphabeta/CD19-depleted stem cell transplant. These receptors were collected from a boy aged 2 to 10 with acute lymphoblastic leukemia, due to receive a stem cell transplant.

This clonotype turned up a few times. J is TRBJ2-3 and V is TRBV27; 7 nucleotides line up with TRBD2. Germline V gives CDR1 MNHEY, CDR2 SMNVEV (reference sequence). CDR3 length equals 16 residues. V lost 6 bases, J lost 6 bases, and 15 bases stayed unmatched. The CDR3 region is CASSDPESGAGDTQYF. The DNA of the CDR3 is TGTGCCAGCAGCGACCCAGAGAGCGGGGCAGGGGATACGCAGTATTTT.

V is TRBV5-5 and J is TRBJ2-6; D may correspond to TRBD1 or TRBD2 (5 bases each). V was trimmed by 2 bases and J by 0 bases, leaving 9 bases between them. Germline loops: CDR1 SGHKS, CDR2 YYEKEE (reference sequence). The length of the CDR3 is 16 residues. In DNA form, the CDR3 reads TGTGCCAGCAGCTTTGAGGGGAGCTCTGGGGCCAACGTCCTGACTTTC. It is translated as CASSFEGSSGANVLTF. Full variable domain (remainder filled in from reference TRBV5-5 and TRBJ2-6): DAGVTQSPTHLIKTRGQQVTLRCSPISGHKSVSWYQQVLGQGPQFIFQYYEKEERGRGNFPDRFSARQFPNYSSELNVNALLLGDSALYLCASSFEGSSGANVLTFGAGSRLTVL.

This clonotype has more than one count but fewer than ten. The V call is TRBV20-1, the J call TRBJ1-2; 10 bases are shared with TRBD1. This CDR3 is built from 12 residues. Looked up from germline, CDR1 is DFQATT and CDR2 is SNEGSKA (reference sequence). The trim removed 5 bases at V and 10 bases at J, leaving 7 bases unmatched. In DNA, the CDR3 is TGCAGTGCTCCCCCGGGACAGGGGAACTACACCTTC. It is translated as CSAPPGQGNYTF.

This clonotype was observed a handful of times. The chain recombines TRBV7-9 with TRBJ1-4; 7 nucleotides match TRBD1. V lost 7 bases and J lost 5; bases outside the gene matches: 4. The CDR3 loop spans 13 amino acids. Germline CDR1 SEHNR, CDR2 FQNEAQ (reference sequence). The CDR3 sequence: CASTGGQNEKLFF. CDR3 nucleotides: TGTGCCAGCACGGGGGGACAGAATGAAAAACTGTTTTTT.

This chain joins TRBV18 and TRBJ2-3; D gene unclear. The germline CDR1 and CDR2 sequences are KGHSH and LQKENI. The germline V and J ends were trimmed by 4 bases and 3 bases, with 26 bases remaining between them. The CDR3 loop spans 19 amino acids. CDR3 sequence (DNA): TGTGCCAGCTCACGTCAGATACACCCGGGTCAGCTTAATACAGATACGCAGTATTTT. Translating it yields CASSRQIHPGQLNTDTQYF.

This chain connects TRBV4-2 to TRBJ1-1; D remains ambiguous. Trimming stripped 0 bases from V and 3 bases from J, with 5 bases between. Germline V gives CDR1 LGHNA, CDR2 YNFKEQ. The CDR3 runs 13 residues. CDR3: CASSQDYHTEAFF. CDR3 coding DNA: TGTGCCAGCAGCCAAGATTATCACACTGAAGCTTTCTTT.

This clonotype was counted only a few times. The J gene is TRBJ1-2, the V gene TRBV6-6; 7 positions match TRBD1. Germline V gene data show CDR1 as MNHNY and CDR2 as SVGAGI (reference sequence). Losses at the gene ends were 8 bases for V and 0 bases for J; bases not matched to a gene: 3. The CDR3 length is 13 residues. This CDR3 is CASRTGSNYGYTF. The CDR3 bases are TGTGCCAGCCGGACAGGTTCTAACTATGGCTACACCTTC.

This clonotype was detected many times. The V and J genes are TRBV28 and TRBJ2-3; D gene uncertain. CDR1 is MDHEN, CDR2 SYDVKM, per germline. This CDR3 comprises 13 residues. The ends were cut back, 6 bases at V and 6 bases at J, with 13 bases in the middle. CDR3 DNA sequence: TGTGCCAGCAGCGTTTTGTCCACGGATACGCAGTATTTT. It codes for CASSVLSTDTQYF.

The V call is TRBV6-4, the J call TRBJ2-1; 9 positions match TRBD2. This CDR3 comprises 15 residues. The germline V gene encodes CDR1 MRHNA and CDR2 SNTAGT. V lost 4 bases to trimming and J lost 6 bases; unmatched junction nucleotides: 7. The CDR3 here is CASSAAGGHGNEQFF. In DNA, the CDR3 is TGTGCCAGCAGTGCTGCGGGGGGGCATGGCAATGAGCAGTTCTTC.

This clonotype occurred many times. This chain joins TRBV28 and TRBJ1-1; TRBD1 might be the D (5 bases). This CDR3 is built from 15 residues. Germline CDR1 is MDHEN and CDR2 is SYDVKM. The V end was cut by 6 bases, the J end by 0 bases, with 14 bases between. The CDR3 here is CASRGMGLMNTEAFF. Written as DNA, the CDR3 is TGTGCCAGCAGGGGCATGGGACTGATGAACACTGAAGCTTTCTTT.

The sample holds many counts of this clonotype. The chain links TRBV20-1 to TRBJ2-7; TRBD1 matches at 7 bases. The CDR3 is made up of 13 amino acids. V shed 3 bases, J shed 2 bases, and the junction held 4 bases outside the gene matches. Germline values: CDR1 DFQATT, CDR2 SNEGSKA (reference sequence). As DNA, the CDR3 is TGCAGTGCTAGGGGCAGGGGGACCTACGAGCAGTACTTC. It codes for CSARGRGTYEQYF.

The table lists this clonotype with a few counts. J is TRBJ2-3 and V is TRBV27; no reliable D call. V was clipped by 6 bases and J by 3 bases, with 19 bases between them. This CDR3 contains 16 residues. From germline, CDR1 is MNHEY and CDR2 SMNVEV (reference sequence). CDR3 in DNA: TGTGCCAGCAGGACCTTAGATACTCCCTGGACAGATACGCAGTATTTT. Residues: CASRTLDTPWTDTQYF.